These 14 T cell receptor beta chains originate from one sample sequenced in a study of Ad26.COV2.S vaccination and SARS-CoV-2 variants. Method: immunoSEQ multiplex PCR; TCRdb's copy keeps in-frame clones and lacks some. In the table there are about 140,000 clones, about nine tenths of which are singletons. The sequencing here drew on peripheral blood, taken after recovery from COVID-19. Every receptor here comes from a human donor who had recovered from COVID-19.

The chain is built from TRBV7-2 and TRBJ2-2; a weak D match, TRBD1 (5 bases). The germline V and J ends were trimmed by 7 bases and 6 bases, with 18 bases remaining between them. Per the germline V gene, CDR1 is SGHTA and CDR2 is FQGNSA. The CDR3 consists of 15 residues. CDR3 sequence reads: CASTLMDTSAGELFF. For the CDR3, the DNA is TGTGCCAGCACTTTGATGGACACCTCTGCCGGGGAGCTGTTTTTT.

This clone has more than one count but fewer than ten. The chain combines TRBV30 with TRBJ1-6, with D possibly TRBD1 on 5 matching bases. The germline gives CDR1 GTSNPN, CDR2 SVGIG (reference sequence). Trimming pared 3 bases from V and 0 bases from J, leaving 15 bases between. The CDR3 extends over 17 amino acids. CDR3 sequence (DNA): TGTGCCTGGAGAGTCTCAGGGAGAAGCTCCTATAATTCACCCCTCCACTTT. Protein product: CAWRVSGRSSYNSPLHF.

J is TRBJ2-7 and V is TRBV4-3, with 10 bases lining up with TRBD1. The V gene's germline CDR1 is LGHNA and CDR2 YSLEER. With 4 bases clipped from V and 4 bases from J, the junction kept 4 bases outside the gene matches. The CDR3 has 14 residues. CDR3 coding DNA: TGCGCCAGCAGCCCTGGACAGGGGGGTTACGAGCAGTACTTC. This codes for CASSPGQGGYEQYF.

The count of this clone is one. The rearrangement uses TRBV15 and TRBJ2-3; weak D call: TRBD1 (6 bases). The CDR3 consists of 17 residues. The germline V gene encodes CDR1 LNHNV and CDR2 YYDKDF (reference sequence). The V gene lost 0 bases and the J gene lost 1 base, with 14 bases spanning the gap. CDR3: CATSRDSPGARTDTQYF. CDR3 DNA: TGTGCCACCAGCAGAGATTCGCCAGGGGCCCGCACAGATACGCAGTATTTT.

The V gene is TRBV6-6, the J gene TRBJ1-5; TRBD1 might be the D (6 bases). There are 11 residues in the CDR3. Germline assignment: CDR1 MNHNY and CDR2 SVGAGI (reference sequence). The ends were cut back, 8 bases at V and 7 bases at J, with 9 bases in the middle. In nucleotides, the CDR3 is TGTGCCAGCGGAACAGGGCAGCCCCAGCATTTT. It specifies CASGTGQPQHF.

This clone was detected only once. V is TRBV7-2 and J is TRBJ2-5, with D perhaps TRBD1 or TRBD2 (5 bases each). The CDR3 consists of 15 residues. CDR1 and CDR2 from the germline V gene are SGHTA and FQGNSA. V lost 1 base to trimming and J lost 9 bases, with 18 bases between them. CDR3 DNA: TGTGCCAGCAGCTTAGGGCTGATTGGGGGAGCGTCCCAGTACTTC. Amino acid sequence: CASSLGLIGGASQYF.

The chain employs TRBV6-6 and TRBJ1-1, with a weak D call TRBD1 (6 bases). This CDR3 comprises 12 residues. CDR1 and CDR2 (germline): MNHNY, SVGAGI (reference sequence). Trimming stripped 5 bases from V and 9 bases from J, with 13 bases between. The DNA of the CDR3 is TGTGCCAGCAGTGCGGGACAACAAAAAGCTTTCTTT. It specifies CASSAGQQKAFF.

This sequence joins TRBV5-1 and TRBJ1-4; TRBD1 might be the D (5 bases). The V gene's germline CDR1 is SGHRS and CDR2 YFSETQ. The CDR3 consists of 15 residues. V lost 1 base, J lost 8 bases, and 15 bases lay in between. The CDR3: CASSLTYVGTEKLFF. DNA of the CDR3: TGCGCCAGCAGCTTGACTTACGTGGGGACGGAAAAACTGTTTTTT.

The chain uses TRBV6-6 and TRBJ2-7; D remains unclear. Germline loops: CDR1 MNHNY, CDR2 SVGAGI (reference sequence). V was pared by 7 bases and J by 0 bases, with 16 bases between. The CDR3 totals 15 residues. This CDR3 is CASTQDGKSSYEQYF. The CDR3, as DNA: TGTGCCAGCACCCAAGATGGGAAGAGCTCCTACGAGCAGTACTTC.

This clone has a single count. Here the CDR3 DNA reads TGTGCCAGCAGTCCTGGACTATCAAACTACAATGAGCAGTTCTTC. Translating gives CASSPGLSNYNEQFF. The chain employs TRBV27 and TRBJ2-1; a possible D gene is TRBD2 (6 bases). CDR3 length: 15 residues. Trimming shortened V by 5 bases and J by 3 bases, and 14 bases separated the two germline ends. Germline V gives CDR1 MNHEY, CDR2 SMNVEV (reference sequence).

CDR3 DNA sequence: TGCGCCAGCAGCGCGGCCTGGGGACAATTCTACGAGCAGTACTTC. The encoded protein is CASSAAWGQFYEQYF. The chain carries TRBV5-1 and TRBJ2-7; D may be TRBD1 (6 bases). CDR1 and CDR2 (germline): SGHRS, YFSETQ. The CDR3 spans 15 residues. With 4 bases removed from V and 3 bases from J, the gap between germline ends came to 17 bases.

This chain links TRBV4-3 with TRBJ1-2; 9 bases are shared with TRBD1. The CDR3 is made up of 17 amino acids. The germline gives CDR1 LGHNA, CDR2 YSLEER. With V trimmed by 0 bases and J by 4 bases, 9 bases remained unmatched. CDR3: CASSQDRGTGGRYGYTF. CDR3 nucleotides: TGCGCCAGCAGCCAAGATCGGGGCACAGGGGGCCGCTATGGCTACACCTTC.

CDR3 sequence: CASSSLFGLAGAAANEQFF. CDR3 sequence (DNA): TGTGCCAGCAGTTCCCTTTTCGGACTAGCGGGGGCCGCTGCTAATGAGCAGTTCTTC. This rearrangement joins TRBV28 to TRBJ2-1; 13 bases agree with TRBD2. Germline V CDR1 and CDR2: MDHEN, SYDVKM. J was trimmed by 7 bases and V by 4 bases; bases with no gene match: 16. The CDR3 extends over 19 amino acids.

The chain uses TRBV7-2 and TRBJ1-5; D remains ambiguous. Germline CDR1 SGHTA, CDR2 FQGNSA. Trimming removed 2 bases from V and 7 bases from J, with 15 bases in between. There are 15 residues in the CDR3. Here the CDR3 DNA reads TGTGCCAGCAGCTTATTAGGAGGGATAAGCCAGCCCCAGCATTTT. Translation gives CASSLLGGISQPQHF.